This T cell receptor (beta chain) was documented in a study of identical twins. In the case of this clonotype: Its antigen is still unknown.

General study results and limits: Insertions ran lower in abundant cord blood beta clonotypes, though not in memory repertoires. Recombination models fit unrelated individuals' TCR alpha sharing but underestimated twins'. Where out-of-frame alpha sequences were twin-shared, they showed excess low generation probability.

Every one of the donors was a healthy Caucasian. The CDR3 consists of 13 residues. Germline CDR1 reads DFQATT; CDR2 reads SNEGSKA (reference sequence). Deletions cut 3 bases from V and 6 bases from J, with 13 bases between. Via MiXCR, TCRdb re-called the 5' RACE reads, giving one row per CDR3 protein. This table has approximately 670,000 distinct CDR3 sequences, around 6% appearing once. The chain combines TRBV20-1 with TRBJ2-3; D is undetermined. The source is a man aged 18 to 35 in good health. Sequences were obtained from naive T cells sorted from blood. This chain's CDR3 is CSASIPGEDTQYF. CDR3 in DNA: TGCAGTGCTAGCATCCCGGGTGAGGATACGCAGTATTTT.